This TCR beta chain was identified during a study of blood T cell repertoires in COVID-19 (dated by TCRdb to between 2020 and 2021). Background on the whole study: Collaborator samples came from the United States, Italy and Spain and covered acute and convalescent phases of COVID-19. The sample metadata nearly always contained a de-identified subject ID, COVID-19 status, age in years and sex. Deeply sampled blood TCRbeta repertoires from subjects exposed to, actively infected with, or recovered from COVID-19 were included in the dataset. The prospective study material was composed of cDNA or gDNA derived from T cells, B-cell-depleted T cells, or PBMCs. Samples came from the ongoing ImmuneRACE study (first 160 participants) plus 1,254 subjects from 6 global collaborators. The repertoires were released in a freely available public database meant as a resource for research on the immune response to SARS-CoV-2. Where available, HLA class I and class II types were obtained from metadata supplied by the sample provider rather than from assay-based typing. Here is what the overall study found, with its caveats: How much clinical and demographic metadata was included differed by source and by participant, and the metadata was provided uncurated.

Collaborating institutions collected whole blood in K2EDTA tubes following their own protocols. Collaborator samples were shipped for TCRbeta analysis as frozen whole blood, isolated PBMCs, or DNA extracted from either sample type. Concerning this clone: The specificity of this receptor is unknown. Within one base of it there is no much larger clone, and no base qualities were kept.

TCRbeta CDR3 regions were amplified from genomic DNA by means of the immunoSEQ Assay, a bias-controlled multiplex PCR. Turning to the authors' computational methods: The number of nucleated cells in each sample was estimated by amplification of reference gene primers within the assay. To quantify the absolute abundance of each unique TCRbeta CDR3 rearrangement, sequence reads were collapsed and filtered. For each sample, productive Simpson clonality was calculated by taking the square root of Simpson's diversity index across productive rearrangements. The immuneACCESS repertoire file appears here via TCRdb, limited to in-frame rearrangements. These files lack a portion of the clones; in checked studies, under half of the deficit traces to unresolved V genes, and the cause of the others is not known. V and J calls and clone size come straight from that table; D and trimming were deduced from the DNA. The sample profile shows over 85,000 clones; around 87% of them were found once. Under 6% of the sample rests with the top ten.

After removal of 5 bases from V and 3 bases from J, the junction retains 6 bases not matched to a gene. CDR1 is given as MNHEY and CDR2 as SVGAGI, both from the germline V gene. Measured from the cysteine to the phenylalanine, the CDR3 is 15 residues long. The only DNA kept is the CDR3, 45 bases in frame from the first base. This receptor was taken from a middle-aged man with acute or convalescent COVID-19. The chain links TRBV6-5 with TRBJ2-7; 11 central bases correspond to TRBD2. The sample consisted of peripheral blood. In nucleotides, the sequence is TGTGCCAGCAGTAAGACTAGCGGGACGCGCTACGAGCAGTACTTC. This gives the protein CASSKTSGTRYEQYF.